This TCR beta chain was recorded in a study of human thymus T cells (dated by TCRdb to about 2020). Context from the whole study: The study characterized TCR alpha and beta repertoires from eight infant thymus samples and a few related peripheral blood samples. Donor ages ranged from about 7 to 250 days, and the cohort comprised six or seven male and a couple of female infants. Overall study outcomes, separate from this receptor: The related research reported highly overlapping thymic TCR repertoires among unrelated individuals. On average, thymus samples yielded approximately 780,000 unique TCRB clonotypes, whereas blood samples yielded roughly 80,000. Both the thymic and the peripheral blood repertoires appeared to show biased V and J gene segment usage.

TCRB and TCRAD loci were amplified from a standardized quantity of quality-controlled genomic DNA using the immunoSEQ multiplex PCR assay. Amplicons spanned the V(D)J region at a length sufficient to cover the CDR3 and identify V and J genes. Amplicon sequencing was performed on an Illumina platform through the commercial immunoSEQ service. Turning to the authors' computational methods: Primer bias and sequencing errors were corrected using previously described methods, and TCRAD and TCRB definitions followed the IMGT database. The repertoires were analysed using immunoSEQ Analyzer 3.0 and VDJTools for basic statistics, V/J segment usage, diversity estimates, rarefaction and pairwise overlap. Chao1, ChaoE, Efron-Thisted, Shannon and inverse Simpson indices were used to estimate diversity, which was also estimated on datasets down-sampled to the smallest sample. Repertoire overlap used strict matching of CDR3 nucleotide sequence, V gene and J gene, with Jaccard-based multidimensional scaling clustering. Imported from immuneACCESS, the table was reduced by TCRdb to in-frame sequences with V and J called. These copies leave out some clones; in studies compared against another copy, an unresolved V gene accounts for under half, and the cause of the remainder is not known. From that table come the V and J calls and clone size; the DNA was used to work out D and trimming. The sample profile shows tens of thousands of clones; 85% to 95% of them were found once. About 0.03% of the sample rests with the top ten.

Comments on this clone: No antigen is known for it. Base qualities are not recorded, but no much larger clone differs from it by a single base.

From its cysteine to its phenylalanine, the CDR3 spans 14 amino acids. Only the CDR3 portion is preserved as DNA: 42 bases, with reading frame beginning at the first base. Trimming costs V 4 bases and J 13 bases, and their ends lie 17 bases apart. Thymus tissue was obtained as surgical resects removed during corrective cardiac surgery. Immunologically healthy infants undergoing open corrective cardiac surgery for congenital heart defects in Finland were used as donors. Thymocytes were mechanically released from the tissue and were stored as pellets of about 9.5-31 million cells at -70 degrees C. A QIAsymphony instrument was used to extract genomic DNA from frozen cell pellets.

In this chain, TRBV6-7 is recombined with TRBJ2-6; no D gene call is confident. TRBV6-7 is sorted into the ORF group, with uncertain function. Sequenced material: thymus tissue. The source is a girl younger than two with a congenital heart defect but otherwise immunologically healthy. The DNA is as follows: TGTGCCAGCAGTTCGAAGGACCCTCGACGAGTCCTGACTTTC. This sequence encodes CASSSKDPRRVLTF.